The 19 T cell receptor beta chains reported below all come from one sample, sequenced in a study of CD4 T cells in relation to SARS-CoV-2 and coronaviruses. The unexposed donors gave CD4+ T cells in about 2010-2019, prior to COVID-19. The cells were cultured for less than twelve days before CD4+ T cells were isolated. Only in-frame clones appear in the TCRdb table, and some are missing; sequencing was by immunoSEQ multiplex PCR. The table has about 19,000 clones, more than 60% seen once. These TCRs' antigens remain unknown. Sequenced: CD4+ T cells from PBMCs, cultured in vitro. All receptors come from a human donor in good health.

Notes on this clone: Additional DNA sequences in this sample encode the identical CDR3. The chain is built from TRBV7-9 and TRBJ1-1; possible D gene TRBD1, 6 bases. Germline V gives CDR1 SEHNR, CDR2 FQNEAQ (reference sequence). Trimming cost V 1 base and J 1 base, with 7 bases left between them. This CDR3 is 14 amino acids long. The CDR3 region has the DNA TGTGCCAGCAGCTTAGGGACAGCGAACACTGAAGCTTTCTTT. This encodes CASSLGTANTEAFF. The variable domain in full, completed from reference TRBV7-9 and TRBJ1-1, reads DTGVSQNPRHKITKRGQNVTFRCDPISEHNRLYWYRQTLGQGPEFLTYFQNEAQLEKSRLLSDRFSAERPKGSFSTLEIQRTEQGDSAMYLCASSLGTANTEAFFGQGTRLTVV.

V usage is TRBV7-2 and J usage is TRBJ2-7, with 8 bases matching TRBD1. After removal of 3 bases from V and 5 bases from J, the junction contained 6 bases not matched to a gene. Germline-derived CDR1 and CDR2 are SGHTA and FQGNSA. This CDR3 spans 14 amino acids. Here the CDR3 reads CASSFGTGWNEQYF. In nucleotides, the CDR3 is TGTGCCAGCAGCTTCGGGACAGGATGGAACGAGCAGTACTTC.

The J gene is TRBJ2-7, the V gene TRBV3-1 (or the pseudogene TRBV3-2), with 9 bases lining up with TRBD1. The V segment lost 2 bases and the J segment 2 bases; nucleotides outside the gene matches: 1. Germline values: CDR1 LGHDT, CDR2 YNNKEL (reference sequence). The CDR3 extends over 14 amino acids. The DNA for the CDR3 is TGTGCCAGCAGCCAAAGGACAGGGGCCTACGAGCAGTACTTC. The encoded protein is CASSQRTGAYEQYF.

This clone has just a few counts. The rearrangement uses TRBV5-4 and TRBJ1-2; 10 bases are a match to TRBD1. CDR1 SGHNT and CDR2 YYREEE come from the germline V gene (reference sequence). The CDR3 runs to 15 residues. With V trimmed by 4 bases and J by 4 bases, 7 bases remained unmatched. Here the CDR3 DNA reads TGTGCCAGCAGCGTAACGACAGGGGGCGTCTATGGCTACACCTTC. Translation: CASSVTTGGVYGYTF.

The CDR3 is CASSLDCLGLAGNTIYF. CDR3 DNA sequence: TGTGCCAGCAGCTTAGATTGTCTGGGGTTAGCCGGAAACACCATATATTTT. The chain is built from TRBV11-3 and TRBJ1-3; D unresolved. Germline CDR1 is SGHNT and CDR2 is YENEEA. V dropped 0 bases and J dropped 4 bases, with 16 bases sitting between them. The CDR3 runs 17 residues.

The sample holds a few counts of this clone. The chain recombines TRBV7-8 with TRBJ2-5, with D possibly TRBD1 on 5 matching bases. Per the germline V gene, CDR1 is SGHVS and CDR2 is FQNEAQ. The CDR3 is 14 residues long. V was clipped by 5 bases and J by 1 base, with 11 bases between them. The CDR3 spells CASSHRLPQETQYF. The CDR3 DNA sequence: TGTGCCAGCAGCCACAGGCTCCCCCAAGAGACCCAGTACTTC.

Here the CDR3 reads CATSEGGASNQPQHF. The CDR3 DNA follows: TGTGCCACCAGTGAAGGGGGGGCTAGCAATCAGCCCCAGCATTTT. The rearrangement uses TRBV24-1 and TRBJ1-5, with TRBD1 as a possible D gene (6 bases). From germline, CDR1 is KGHDR and CDR2 SFDVKD. This CDR3 comprises 15 residues. V dropped 4 bases and J dropped 0 bases, with 9 bases sitting between them.

The chain has TRBV19 and TRBJ2-3; 16 nucleotides line up with TRBD2. This CDR3 comprises 16 residues. With 8 bases clipped from V and 1 base from J, the junction kept 3 bases outside the gene matches. The germline CDR1 and CDR2 sequences are LNHDA and SQIVND (reference sequence). The CDR3 region has the DNA TGTGCCAGTGGGACTAGCGGGGGGGCGGGCACAGATACGCAGTATTTT. This gives the protein CASGTSGGAGTDTQYF.

The gene calls are TRBV9 and TRBJ2-1; TRBD2 matches at 14 bases. J lost 5 bases, V lost 3 bases, and 1 base had no gene match. This CDR3 is 15 amino acids long. Germline V gene lookup returns CDR1 SGDLS and CDR2 YYNGEE. CDR3 sequence (DNA): TGTGCCAGCAGCGGGGGACTAGCGGGAGACAATGAGCAGTTCTTC. It encodes CASSGGLAGDNEQFF.

This chain connects TRBV5-1 to TRBJ1-1, with D possibly matching TRBD1 (5 bases). Trimming took off 0 bases at V and 1 base at J, with 10 bases between the two ends. In germline, CDR1 is SGHRS, CDR2 YFSETQ. The CDR3 runs to 15 residues. The CDR3: CASSLAGQGNTEAFF. The CDR3, as DNA: TGCGCCAGCAGCTTGGCCGGGCAGGGGAACACTGAAGCTTTCTTT.

The rearrangement uses TRBV19 and TRBJ2-1; TRBD2 matches 8 bases. Germline values: CDR1 LNHDA, CDR2 SQIVND (reference sequence). The CDR3 totals 18 residues. The V and J ends lost 6 bases and 5 bases, in that order; junction bases with no gene match: 18. CDR3 region: CASRLGRARSRLNNEQFF. The CDR3, as DNA: TGTGCCAGTAGGCTCGGGAGGGCAAGGTCGCGGTTGAACAATGAGCAGTTCTTC.

This clone was observed a handful of times. The chain couples TRBV7-9 to TRBJ2-7; D is perhaps TRBD2 (6 bases). The ends were cut back, 1 base at V and 3 bases at J, with 10 bases in the middle. The CDR3 loop spans 14 amino acids. CDR1 and CDR2 (germline): SEHNR, FQNEAQ (reference sequence). The CDR3 nucleotides read TGTGCCAGCAGCTTAGAAGTGGGGGGCTACGAGCAGTACTTC. Translating it yields CASSLEVGGYEQYF.

This clone appeared a few times. J is TRBJ1-2 and V is TRBV2; D unclear. Looked up from germline, CDR1 is SNHLY and CDR2 is FYNNEI. V was clipped by 2 bases and J by 8 bases, with 21 bases between them. The length of the CDR3 is 16 residues. The chain's CDR3 is CASSEFTLAGMGGYTF. DNA of the CDR3: TGTGCCAGCAGTGAATTTACCTTGGCCGGTATGGGGGGCTACACCTTC.

The V call is TRBV18, the J call TRBJ1-3; D gene unclear. Per germline, CDR1 KGHSH and CDR2 LQKENI. The V and J ends lost 1 base and 0 bases respectively, with 10 bases between them. The CDR3 extends over 16 amino acids. CDR3 sequence reads: CASSPHEALSGNTIYF. As DNA, the CDR3 is TGTGCCAGCTCACCACACGAGGCCCTCTCTGGAAACACCATATATTTT.

The chain joins TRBV19 to TRBJ2-7, with D hard to call. Germline lookup yields CDR1 LNHDA and CDR2 SQIVND (reference sequence). The V gene lost 3 bases and the J gene lost 0 bases, with 12 bases spanning the gap. The CDR3 spans 15 residues. The CDR3 region has the DNA TGTGCCAGTAGTATGTTGGGCCGTAGCTCCTACGAGCAGTACTTC. This gives the protein CASSMLGRSSYEQYF. The complete variable domain, with remaining parts taken from reference TRBV19 and TRBJ2-7, reads DGGITQSPKYLFRKEGQNVTLSCEQNLNHDAMYWYRQDPGQGLRLIYYSQIVNDFQKGDIAEGYSVSREKKESFPLTVTSAQKNPTAFYLCASSMLGRSSYEQYFGPGTRLTVT.

As DNA, the CDR3 is TGTGCCAGCAGCAGACAGGTAGCACCGTCCTACGAGCAGTACTTC. Translating it yields CASSRQVAPSYEQYF. This rearrangement joins TRBV25-1 to TRBJ2-7; tentative D call: TRBD1 (6 bases). This CDR3 is built from 15 residues. V was shortened by 6 bases and J by 1 base, with 16 bases between the two germline ends. The germline V gene has CDR1 MGHDK and CDR2 SYGVNS.

The chain joins TRBV10-3 to TRBJ1-1; 7 nucleotides align to TRBD1. V lost 6 bases to trimming and J lost 1 base; unmatched junction nucleotides: 8. The CDR3 spans 15 residues. Germline V gives CDR1 ENHRY, CDR2 SYGVKD. CDR3 sequence: CAIRPSTGRNTEAFF. As DNA, the CDR3 is TGTGCCATCAGACCTTCGACAGGGAGGAACACTGAAGCTTTCTTT.

This chain links TRBV28 with TRBJ2-7; TRBD1 might be the D (5 bases). Germline V gene sequence: CDR1 MDHEN, CDR2 SYDVKM. Trimming left V 2 bases short and J 1 base short, with 12 bases between. This CDR3 has 15 amino acids. CDR3 coding DNA: TGTGCCAGCAGTTTAATCGTCCAGGGTTCCTACGAGCAGTACTTC. Encoded protein: CASSLIVQGSYEQYF.

The rearrangement links TRBV6-5 to TRBJ2-3, with D possibly being TRBD1 or TRBD2 (7 bases each). The CDR3 spans 14 residues. Trimming took 7 bases from V and 4 from J, leaving 15 bases between them. Per germline, CDR1 MNHEY and CDR2 SVGAGI. CDR3 region: CASKDSGGADTQYF. The CDR3 DNA sequence: TGTGCCAGCAAAGATTCAGGGGGGGCAGATACGCAGTATTTT.